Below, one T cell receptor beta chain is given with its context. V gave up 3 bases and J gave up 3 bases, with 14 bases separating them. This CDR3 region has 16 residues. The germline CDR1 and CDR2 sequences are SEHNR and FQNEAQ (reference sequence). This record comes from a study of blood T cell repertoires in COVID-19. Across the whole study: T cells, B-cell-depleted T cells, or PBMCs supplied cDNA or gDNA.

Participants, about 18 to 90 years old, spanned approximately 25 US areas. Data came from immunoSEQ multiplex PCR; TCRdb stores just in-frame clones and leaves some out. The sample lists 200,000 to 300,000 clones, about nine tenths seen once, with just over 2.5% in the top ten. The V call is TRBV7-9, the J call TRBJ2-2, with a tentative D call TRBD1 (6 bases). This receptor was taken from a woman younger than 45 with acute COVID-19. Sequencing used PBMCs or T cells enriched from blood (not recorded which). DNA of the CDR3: TGTGCCAGCAGCTTGGGGGCAAAGGTATACACCGGGGAGCTGTTTTTT. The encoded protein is CASSLGAKVYTGELFF.